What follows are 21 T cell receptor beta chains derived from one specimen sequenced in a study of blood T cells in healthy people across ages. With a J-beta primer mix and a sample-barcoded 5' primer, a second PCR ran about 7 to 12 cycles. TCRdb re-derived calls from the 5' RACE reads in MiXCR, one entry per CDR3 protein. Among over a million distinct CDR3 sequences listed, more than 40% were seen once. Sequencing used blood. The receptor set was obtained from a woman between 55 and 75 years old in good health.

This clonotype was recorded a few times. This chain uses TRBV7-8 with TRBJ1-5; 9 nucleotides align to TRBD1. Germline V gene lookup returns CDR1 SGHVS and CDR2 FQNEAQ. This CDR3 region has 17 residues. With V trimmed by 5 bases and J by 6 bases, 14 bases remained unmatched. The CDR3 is CASSPSPPTGGRQPQHF. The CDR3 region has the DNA TGTGCCAGCAGCCCCAGCCCGCCTACAGGGGGCCGTCAGCCCCAGCATTTT.

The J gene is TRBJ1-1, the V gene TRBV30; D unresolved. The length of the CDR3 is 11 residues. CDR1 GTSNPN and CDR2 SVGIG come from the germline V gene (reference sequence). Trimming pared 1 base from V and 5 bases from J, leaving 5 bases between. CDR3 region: CAWSASTEAFF. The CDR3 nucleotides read TGTGCCTGGAGTGCTTCTACTGAAGCTTTCTTT.

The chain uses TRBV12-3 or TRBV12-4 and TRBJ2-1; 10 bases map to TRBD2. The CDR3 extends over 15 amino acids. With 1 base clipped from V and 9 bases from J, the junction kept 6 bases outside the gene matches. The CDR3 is CASSLDRLAGVEQFF. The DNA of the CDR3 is TGTGCCAGCAGTTTAGATCGGCTAGCGGGAGTTGAGCAGTTCTTC.

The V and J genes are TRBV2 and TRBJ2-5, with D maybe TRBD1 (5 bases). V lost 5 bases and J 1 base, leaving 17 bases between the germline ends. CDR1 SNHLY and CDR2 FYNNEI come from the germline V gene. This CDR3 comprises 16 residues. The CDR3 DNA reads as TGTGCCAGCAGTCTTGACTCCACCAGGGCCCAAGAGACCCAGTACTTC. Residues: CASSLDSTRAQETQYF.

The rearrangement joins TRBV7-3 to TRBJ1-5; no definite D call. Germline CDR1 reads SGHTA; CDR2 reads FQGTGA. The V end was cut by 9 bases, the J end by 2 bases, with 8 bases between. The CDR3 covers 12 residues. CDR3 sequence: CARVGGNQPQHF. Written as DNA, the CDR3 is TGTGCCAGGGTGGGTGGCAATCAGCCCCAGCATTTT. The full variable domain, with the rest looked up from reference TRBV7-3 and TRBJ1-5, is GAGVSQTPSNKVTEKGKYVELRCDPISGHTALYWYRQSLGQGPEFLIYFQGTGAADDSGLPNDRFFAVRPEGSVSTLKIQRTERGDSAVYLCARVGGNQPQHFGDGTRLSIL.

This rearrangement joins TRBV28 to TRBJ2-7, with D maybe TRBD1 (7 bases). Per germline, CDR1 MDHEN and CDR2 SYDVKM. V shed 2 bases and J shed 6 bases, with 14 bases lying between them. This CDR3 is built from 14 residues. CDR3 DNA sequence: TGTGCCAGCAGTTTAGCGGCAGGGGGGCGCGAGCAGTACTTC. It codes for CASSLAAGGREQYF.

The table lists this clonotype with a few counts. The DNA of the CDR3 is TGCAGCCCTAAGGGGGGCGGGAGCTCCTACGAGCAGTACTTC. This sequence encodes CSPKGGGSSYEQYF. The chain employs TRBV20-1 and TRBJ2-7; D might be TRBD2 (7 bases). The CDR3 spans 14 residues. Germline-derived CDR1 and CDR2 are DFQATT and SNEGSKA (reference sequence).

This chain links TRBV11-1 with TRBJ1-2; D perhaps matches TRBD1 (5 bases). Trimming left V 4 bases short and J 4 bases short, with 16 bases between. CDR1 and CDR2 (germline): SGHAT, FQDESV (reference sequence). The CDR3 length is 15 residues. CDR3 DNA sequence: TGTGCCAGCAGCTACGGGACTAGGGCCCCCTATGGCTACACCTTC. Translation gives CASSYGTRAPYGYTF.

CDR3 residues: CASLRDRVTGQPQHF. The CDR3 DNA reads TGTGCCAGCCTAAGGGACAGGGTTACGGGTCAGCCCCAGCATTTT. This chain uses TRBV28 with TRBJ1-5; the match to TRBD1 covers 9 bases. The germline V gene has CDR1 MDHEN and CDR2 SYDVKM. With V trimmed by 8 bases and J by 6 bases, 11 bases remained unmatched. The CDR3 has 15 residues.

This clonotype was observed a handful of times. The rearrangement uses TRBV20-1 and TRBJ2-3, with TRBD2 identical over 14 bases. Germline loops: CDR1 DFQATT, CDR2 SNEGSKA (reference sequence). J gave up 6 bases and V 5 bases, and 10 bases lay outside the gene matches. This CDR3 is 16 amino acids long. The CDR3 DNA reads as TGCAGTGCTCCCGGGACTAGCGGGAGACCCTACGATACGCAGTATTTT. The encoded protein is CSAPGTSGRPYDTQYF.

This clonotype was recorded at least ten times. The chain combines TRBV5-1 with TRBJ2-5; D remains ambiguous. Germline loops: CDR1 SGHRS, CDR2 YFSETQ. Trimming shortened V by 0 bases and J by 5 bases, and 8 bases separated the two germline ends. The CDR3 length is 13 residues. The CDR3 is CASSLAARETQYF. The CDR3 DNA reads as TGCGCCAGCAGCTTGGCAGCGCGCGAGACCCAGTACTTC. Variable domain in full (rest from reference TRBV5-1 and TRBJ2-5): KAGVTQTPRYLIKTRGQQVTLSCSPISGHRSVSWYQQTPGQGLQFLFEYFSETQRNKGNFPGRFSGRQFSNSRSEMNVSTLELGDSALYLCASSLAARETQYFGPGTRLLVL.

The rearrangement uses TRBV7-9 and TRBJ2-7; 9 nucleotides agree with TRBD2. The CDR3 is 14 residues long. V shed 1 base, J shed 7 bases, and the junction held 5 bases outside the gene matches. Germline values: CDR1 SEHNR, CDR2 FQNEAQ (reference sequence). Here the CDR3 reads CASSLGREGLEQYF. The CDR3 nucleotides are TGTGCCAGCAGCTTAGGGCGGGAGGGCCTTGAGCAGTACTTC.

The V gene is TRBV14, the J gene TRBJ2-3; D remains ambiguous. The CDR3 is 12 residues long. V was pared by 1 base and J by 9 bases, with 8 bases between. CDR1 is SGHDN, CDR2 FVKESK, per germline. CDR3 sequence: CASSQVSSTQYF. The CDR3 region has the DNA TGTGCCAGCAGCCAAGTTTCATCCACGCAGTATTTT.

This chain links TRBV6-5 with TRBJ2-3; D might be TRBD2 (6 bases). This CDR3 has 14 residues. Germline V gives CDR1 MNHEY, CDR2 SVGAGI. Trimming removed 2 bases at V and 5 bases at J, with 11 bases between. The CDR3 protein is CASSYGGPGDTQYF. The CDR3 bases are TGTGCCAGCAGTTACGGAGGGCCAGGAGATACGCAGTATTTT.

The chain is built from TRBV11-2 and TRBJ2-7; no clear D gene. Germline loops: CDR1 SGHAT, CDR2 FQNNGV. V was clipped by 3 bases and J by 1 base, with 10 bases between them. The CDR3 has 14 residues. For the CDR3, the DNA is TGTGCCAGCAGCTTCAGTGACGGATCCTACGAGCAGTACTTC. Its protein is CASSFSDGSYEQYF.

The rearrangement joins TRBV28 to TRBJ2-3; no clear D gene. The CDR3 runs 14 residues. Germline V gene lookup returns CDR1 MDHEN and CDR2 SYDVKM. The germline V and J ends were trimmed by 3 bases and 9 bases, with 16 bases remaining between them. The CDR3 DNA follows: TGTGCCAGCAGTTTTGGTGCAGGTCGTATAACGCAGTATTTT. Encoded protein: CASSFGAGRITQYF.

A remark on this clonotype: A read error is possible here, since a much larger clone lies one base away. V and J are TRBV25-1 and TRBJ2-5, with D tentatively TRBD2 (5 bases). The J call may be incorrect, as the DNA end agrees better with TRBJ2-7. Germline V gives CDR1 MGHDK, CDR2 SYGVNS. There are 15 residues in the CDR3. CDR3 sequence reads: CANSDSMSGSYEQYF. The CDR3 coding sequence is TGTGCCAACAGTGACTCAATGAGCGGCTCCTACGAGCAGTACTTC.

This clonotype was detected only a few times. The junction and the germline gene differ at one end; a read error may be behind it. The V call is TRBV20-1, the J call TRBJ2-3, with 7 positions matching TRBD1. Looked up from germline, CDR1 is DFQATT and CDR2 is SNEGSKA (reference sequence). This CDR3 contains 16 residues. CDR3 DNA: TGCAGTGCTGGAGACAGGGTACAACGTAGCACAGATACGCAGTATTTT. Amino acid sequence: CSAGDRVQRSTDTQYF.

CDR3 sequence (DNA): TGTGCCAGCAGCGAGACTGACAGGGGCACTGAAGCTTTCTTT. This translates into CASSETDRGTEAFF. The V call is TRBV11-2, the J call TRBJ1-1, with 8 bases matching TRBD1. The V gene end was trimmed by 5 bases and the J gene end by 4 bases; junction bases not matched to a gene: 6. Germline V CDR1 and CDR2: SGHAT, FQNNGV. The CDR3 is 14 amino acids. The entire variable domain, with the rest obtained from reference TRBV11-2 and TRBJ1-1, is as follows: EAGVAQSPRYKIIEKRQSVAFWCNPISGHATLYWYQQILGQGPKLLIQFQNNGVVDDSQLPKDRFSAERLKGVDSTLKIQPAKLEDSAVYLCASSETDRGTEAFFGQGTRLTVV.

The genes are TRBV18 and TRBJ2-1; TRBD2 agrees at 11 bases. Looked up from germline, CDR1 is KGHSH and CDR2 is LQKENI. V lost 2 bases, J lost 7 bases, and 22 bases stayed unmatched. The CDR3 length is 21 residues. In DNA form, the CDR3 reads TGTGCCAGCTCACCATTTACACCGGGACAGGGACGGCTAGCGGGAGGAAATGAGCAGTTCTTC. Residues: CASSPFTPGQGRLAGGNEQFF.

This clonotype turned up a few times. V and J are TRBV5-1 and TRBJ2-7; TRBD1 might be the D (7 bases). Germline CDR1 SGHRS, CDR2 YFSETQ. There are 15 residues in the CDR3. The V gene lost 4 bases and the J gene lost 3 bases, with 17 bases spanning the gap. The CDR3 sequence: CASSAPTGRFYEQYF. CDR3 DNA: TGCGCCAGCAGCGCGCCGACAGGGAGGTTCTACGAGCAGTACTTC.